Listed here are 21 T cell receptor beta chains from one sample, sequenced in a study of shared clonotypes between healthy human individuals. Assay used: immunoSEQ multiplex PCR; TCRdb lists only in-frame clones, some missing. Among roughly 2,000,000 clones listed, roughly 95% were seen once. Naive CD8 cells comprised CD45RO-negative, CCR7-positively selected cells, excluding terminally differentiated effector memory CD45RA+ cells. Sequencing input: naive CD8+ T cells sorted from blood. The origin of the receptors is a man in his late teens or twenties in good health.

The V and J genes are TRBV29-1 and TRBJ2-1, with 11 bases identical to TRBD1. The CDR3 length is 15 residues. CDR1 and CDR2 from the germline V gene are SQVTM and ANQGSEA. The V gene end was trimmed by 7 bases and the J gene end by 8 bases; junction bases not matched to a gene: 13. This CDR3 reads CSALAGTGGLDEQFF. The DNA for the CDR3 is TGCAGCGCCCTAGCCGGGACAGGGGGGTTGGATGAGCAGTTCTTC.

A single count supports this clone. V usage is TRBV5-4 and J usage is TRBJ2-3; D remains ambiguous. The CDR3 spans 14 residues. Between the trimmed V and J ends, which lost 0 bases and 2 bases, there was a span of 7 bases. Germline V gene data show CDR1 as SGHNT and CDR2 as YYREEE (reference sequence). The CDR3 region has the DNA TGTGCCAGCAGCTTGGTTGGCAACACAGATACGCAGTATTTT. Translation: CASSLVGNTDTQYF.

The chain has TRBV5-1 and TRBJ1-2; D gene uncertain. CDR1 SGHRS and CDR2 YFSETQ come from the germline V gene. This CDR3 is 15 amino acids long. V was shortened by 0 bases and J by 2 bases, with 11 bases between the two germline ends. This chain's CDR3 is CASSLALRNNYGYTF. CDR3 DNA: TGCGCCAGCAGCTTGGCTTTGCGGAACAACTATGGCTACACCTTC.

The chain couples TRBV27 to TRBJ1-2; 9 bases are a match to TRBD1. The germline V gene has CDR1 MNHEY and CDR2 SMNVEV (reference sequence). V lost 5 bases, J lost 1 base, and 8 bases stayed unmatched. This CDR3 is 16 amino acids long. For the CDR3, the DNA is TGTGCCAGCAGTACGACCGGGACAGGGCTTAACTATGGCTACACCTTC. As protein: CASSTTGTGLNYGYTF.

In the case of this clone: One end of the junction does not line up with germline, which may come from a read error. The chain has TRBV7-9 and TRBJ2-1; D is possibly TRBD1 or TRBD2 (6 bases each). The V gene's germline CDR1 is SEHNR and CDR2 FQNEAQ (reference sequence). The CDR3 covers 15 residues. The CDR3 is CASSLLGGSYSEQFF. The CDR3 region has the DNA TGTGCCAGCAGCTTACTCGGGGGCTCGTACAGTGAGCAGTTCTTC.

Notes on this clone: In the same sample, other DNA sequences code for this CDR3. As DNA, the CDR3 is TGTGCCAGCAGTTTACCGGGCCACGAGCAGTACTTC. The encoded protein is CASSLPGHEQYF. The gene calls are TRBV27 and TRBJ2-7; no firm D call. Deletions cut 2 bases from V and 5 bases from J, with 7 bases between. Germline V gene data show CDR1 as MNHEY and CDR2 as SMNVEV (reference sequence). The CDR3 consists of 12 residues.

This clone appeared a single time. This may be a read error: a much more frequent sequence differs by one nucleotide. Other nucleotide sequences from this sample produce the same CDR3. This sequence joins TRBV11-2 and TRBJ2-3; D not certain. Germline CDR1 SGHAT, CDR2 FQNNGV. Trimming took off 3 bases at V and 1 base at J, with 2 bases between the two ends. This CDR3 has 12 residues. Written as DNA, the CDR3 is TGTGCCAGCAGCTTTGGCACAGATACGCAGTATTTT. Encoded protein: CASSFGTDTQYF.

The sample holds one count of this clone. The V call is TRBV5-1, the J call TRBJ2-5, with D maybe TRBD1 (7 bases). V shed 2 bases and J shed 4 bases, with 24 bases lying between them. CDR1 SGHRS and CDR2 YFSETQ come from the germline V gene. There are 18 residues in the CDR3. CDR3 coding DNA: TGCGCCAGCAGCTTAGACAGGGTGGCGGGATTGGAATCAGAGACCCAGTACTTC. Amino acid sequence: CASSLDRVAGLESETQYF. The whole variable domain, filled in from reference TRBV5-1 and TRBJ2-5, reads KAGVTQTPRYLIKTRGQQVTLSCSPISGHRSVSWYQQTPGQGLQFLFEYFSETQRNKGNFPGRFSGRQFSNSRSEMNVSTLELGDSALYLCASSLDRVAGLESETQYFGPGTRLLVL.

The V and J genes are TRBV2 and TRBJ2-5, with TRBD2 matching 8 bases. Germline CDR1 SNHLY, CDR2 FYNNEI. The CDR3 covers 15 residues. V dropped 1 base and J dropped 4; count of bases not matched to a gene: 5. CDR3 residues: CASSEVGTSTETQYF. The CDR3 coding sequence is TGTGCCAGCAGTGAAGTAGGGACTAGTACAGAGACCCAGTACTTC.

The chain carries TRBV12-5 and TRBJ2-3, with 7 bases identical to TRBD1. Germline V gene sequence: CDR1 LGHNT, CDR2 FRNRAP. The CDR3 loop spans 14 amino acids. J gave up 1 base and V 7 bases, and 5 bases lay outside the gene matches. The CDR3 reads CASARDSRTDTQYF. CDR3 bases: TGTGCTAGTGCCCGGGACAGCCGCACAGATACGCAGTATTTT.

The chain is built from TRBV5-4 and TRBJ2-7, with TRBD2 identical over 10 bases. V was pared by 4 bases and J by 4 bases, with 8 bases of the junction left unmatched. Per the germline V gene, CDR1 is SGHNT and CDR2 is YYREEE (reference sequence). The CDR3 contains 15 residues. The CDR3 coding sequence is TGTGCCAGCAGCCCTCTAGGGACTAGCGATTACGAGCAGTACTTC. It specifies CASSPLGTSDYEQYF. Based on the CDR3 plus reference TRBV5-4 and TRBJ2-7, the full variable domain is ETGVTQSPTHLIKTRGQQVTLRCSSQSGHNTVSWYQQALGQGPQFIFQYYREEENGRGNFPPRFSGLQFPNYSSELNVNALELDDSALYLCASSPLGTSDYEQYFGPGTRLTVT.

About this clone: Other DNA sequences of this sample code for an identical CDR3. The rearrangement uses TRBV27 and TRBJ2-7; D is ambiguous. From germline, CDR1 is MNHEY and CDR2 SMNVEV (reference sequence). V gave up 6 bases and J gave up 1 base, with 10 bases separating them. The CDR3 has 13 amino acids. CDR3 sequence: CASSLGPSYEQYF. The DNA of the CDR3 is TGTGCCAGCAGCTTAGGTCCTTCCTACGAGCAGTACTTC.

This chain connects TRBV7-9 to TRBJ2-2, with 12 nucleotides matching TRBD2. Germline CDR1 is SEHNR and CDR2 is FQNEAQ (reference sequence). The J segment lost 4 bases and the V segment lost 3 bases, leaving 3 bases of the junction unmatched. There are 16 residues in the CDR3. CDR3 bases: TGTGCCAGCAGCTTGACTAGCGGGGGCGGCACCGGGGAGCTGTTTTTT. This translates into CASSLTSGGGTGELFF.

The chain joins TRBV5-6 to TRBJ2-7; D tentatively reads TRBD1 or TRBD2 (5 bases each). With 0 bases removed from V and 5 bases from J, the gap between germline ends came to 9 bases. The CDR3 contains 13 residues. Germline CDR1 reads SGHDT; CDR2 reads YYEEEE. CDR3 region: CASSLGGINEQYF. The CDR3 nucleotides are TGTGCCAGCAGCTTGGGGGGGATCAACGAGCAGTACTTC.

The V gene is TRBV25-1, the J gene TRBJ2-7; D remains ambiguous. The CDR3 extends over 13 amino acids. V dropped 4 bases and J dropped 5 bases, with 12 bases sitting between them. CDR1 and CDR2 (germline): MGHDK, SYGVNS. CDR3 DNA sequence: TGTGCCAGCAGTGCCTTCTTATTCGACGAGCAGTACTTC. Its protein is CASSAFLFDEQYF.

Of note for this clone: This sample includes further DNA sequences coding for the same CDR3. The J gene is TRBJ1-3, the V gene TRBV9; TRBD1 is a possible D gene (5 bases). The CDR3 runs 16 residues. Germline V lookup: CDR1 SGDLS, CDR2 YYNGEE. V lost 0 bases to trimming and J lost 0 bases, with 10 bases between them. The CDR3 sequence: CASSVGGRSSGNTIYF. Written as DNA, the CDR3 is TGTGCCAGCAGCGTAGGGGGACGTTCCTCTGGAAACACCATATATTTT. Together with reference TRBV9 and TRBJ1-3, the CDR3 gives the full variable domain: DSGVTQTPKHLITATGQRVTLRCSPRSGDLSVYWYQQSLDQGLQFLIQYYNGEERAKGNILERFSAQQFPDLHSELNLSSLELGDSALYFCASSVGGRSSGNTIYFGEGSWLTVV.

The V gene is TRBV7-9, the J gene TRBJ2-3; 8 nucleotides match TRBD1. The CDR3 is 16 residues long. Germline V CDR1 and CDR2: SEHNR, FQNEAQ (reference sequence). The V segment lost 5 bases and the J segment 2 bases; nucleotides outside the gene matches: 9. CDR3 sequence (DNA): TGTGCCAGCAGCAATGACAGGGGCCGGAACACAGATACGCAGTATTTT. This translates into CASSNDRGRNTDTQYF.

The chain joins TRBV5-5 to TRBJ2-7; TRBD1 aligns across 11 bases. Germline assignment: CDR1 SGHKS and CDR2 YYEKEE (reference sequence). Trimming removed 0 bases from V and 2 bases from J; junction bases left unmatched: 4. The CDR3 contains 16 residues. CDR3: CASSLVDRGPTYEQYF. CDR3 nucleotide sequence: TGTGCCAGCAGCTTGGTGGACAGGGGGCCGACCTACGAGCAGTACTTC.

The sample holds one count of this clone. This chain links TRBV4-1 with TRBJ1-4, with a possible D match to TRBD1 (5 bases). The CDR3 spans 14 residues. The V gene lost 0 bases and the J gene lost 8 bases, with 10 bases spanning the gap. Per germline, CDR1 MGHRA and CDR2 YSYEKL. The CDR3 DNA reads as TGCGCCAGCAGCCAAGACGGGGGGAGAGAAAAACTGTTTTTT. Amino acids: CASSQDGGREKLFF.

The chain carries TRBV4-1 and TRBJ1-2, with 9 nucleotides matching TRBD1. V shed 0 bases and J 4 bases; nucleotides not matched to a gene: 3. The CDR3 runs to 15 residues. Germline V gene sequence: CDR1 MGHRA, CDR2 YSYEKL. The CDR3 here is CASSQEGQGGYGYTF. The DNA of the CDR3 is TGCGCCAGCAGCCAAGAGGGACAGGGTGGCTATGGCTACACCTTC.

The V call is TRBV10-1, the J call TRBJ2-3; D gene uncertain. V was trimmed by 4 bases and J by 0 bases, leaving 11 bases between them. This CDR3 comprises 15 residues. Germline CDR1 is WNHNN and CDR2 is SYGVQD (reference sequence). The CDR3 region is CASSVGQTSTDTQYF. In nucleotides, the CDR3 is TGCGCCAGCAGTGTCGGGCAGACTAGCACAGATACGCAGTATTTT.